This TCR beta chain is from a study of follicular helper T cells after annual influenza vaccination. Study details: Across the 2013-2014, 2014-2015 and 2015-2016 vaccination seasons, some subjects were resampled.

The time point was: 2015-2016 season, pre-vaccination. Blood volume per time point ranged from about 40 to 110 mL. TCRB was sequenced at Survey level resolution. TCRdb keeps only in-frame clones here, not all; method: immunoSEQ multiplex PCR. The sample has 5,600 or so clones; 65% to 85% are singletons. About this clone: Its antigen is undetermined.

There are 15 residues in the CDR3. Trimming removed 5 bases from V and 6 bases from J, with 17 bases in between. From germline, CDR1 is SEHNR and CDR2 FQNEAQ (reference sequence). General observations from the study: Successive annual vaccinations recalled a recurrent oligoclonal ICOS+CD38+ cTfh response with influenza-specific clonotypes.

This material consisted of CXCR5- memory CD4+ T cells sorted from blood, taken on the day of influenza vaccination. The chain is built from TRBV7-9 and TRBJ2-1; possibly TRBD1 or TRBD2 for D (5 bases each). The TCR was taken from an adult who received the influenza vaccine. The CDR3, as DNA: TGTGCCAGCAGCCTCTCGGGACGGAGTTTCAATGAGCAGTTCTTC. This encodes CASSLSGRSFNEQFF. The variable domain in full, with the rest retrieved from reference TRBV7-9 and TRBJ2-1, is DTGVSQNPRHKITKRGQNVTFRCDPISEHNRLYWYRQTLGQGPEFLTYFQNEAQLEKSRLLSDRFSAERPKGSFSTLEIQRTEQGDSAMYLCASSLSGRSFNEQFFGPGTRLTVL.